These 25 T cell receptor beta chains were sequenced from one sample in a study of CD4 T cells in relation to SARS-CoV-2 and coronaviruses. The protocol was immunoSEQ multiplex PCR, while the TCRdb copy is restricted to in-frame clones and leaves out a portion. Of more than 20,000 clones listed, about three quarters were seen once; the top ten hold about 20%. CD4+ T cells from unexposed donors were obtained before the COVID-19 pandemic (2011-2018). Isolation of CD4+ T cells took place after less than twelve days in culture. Antigens of these TCRs are unknown. Material: CD4+ T cells from PBMCs, cultured in vitro. These receptors were taken from a human donor in good health.

V usage is TRBV9 and J usage is TRBJ2-3; 7 bases align to TRBD1. The V and J ends lost 2 bases and 2 bases, in that order; junction bases with no gene match: 5. CDR1 is SGDLS and CDR2 is YYNGEE in the germline V gene. This CDR3 has 15 residues. CDR3: CASSVEGAVTDTQYF. DNA for the CDR3: TGTGCCAGCAGCGTTGAGGGGGCCGTCACAGATACGCAGTATTTT.

V is TRBV5-4 and J is TRBJ2-5, with 12 bases identical to TRBD2. CDR3 size: 15 residues. Germline CDR1 and CDR2: SGHNT and YYREEE (reference sequence). Trimming took 7 bases from V and 1 from J; bases not matched to a gene: 5. CDR3 DNA sequence: TGTGCCAGCGAACAGGGACTAGCGGGCCAAGAGACCCAGTACTTC. Translating it yields CASEQGLAGQETQYF.

The chain uses TRBV12-3 or TRBV12-4 and TRBJ1-2; 8 bases are a match to TRBD1. The CDR3 totals 13 residues. Germline trimming cut 2 bases from V and 6 bases from J; bases unmatched to any gene: 2. The CDR3 sequence: CASSLQGANGYTF. The CDR3 DNA is TGTGCCAGCAGTTTACAGGGGGCTAATGGCTACACCTTC.

This chain connects TRBV10-3 to TRBJ2-5, with a weak D call TRBD2 (6 bases). Germline lookup yields CDR1 ENHRY and CDR2 SYGVKD. The CDR3 extends over 12 amino acids. Trimming took 8 bases from V and 3 from J, leaving 10 bases between them. CDR3 nucleotide sequence: TGTGCCATCGGGGGGACGAAAGAGACCCAGTACTTC. It is translated as CAIGGTKETQYF.

This sequence joins TRBV10-2 and TRBJ1-2, with TRBD1 as a possible D gene (5 bases). V lost 0 bases and J 8 bases, leaving 19 bases between the germline ends. The CDR3 runs to 16 residues. The germline V gene has CDR1 WSHSY and CDR2 SAAADI. CDR3 region: CASSESMVGGPGGYTF. CDR3 nucleotide sequence: TGCGCCAGCAGTGAGTCGATGGTCGGGGGTCCTGGGGGCTACACCTTC.

This chain connects TRBV18 to TRBJ2-7; the D gene is possibly TRBD1 (5 bases). Germline CDR1 reads KGHSH; CDR2 reads LQKENI. V was shortened by 8 bases and J by 5 bases, with 16 bases between the two germline ends. This CDR3 region has 13 residues. Here the CDR3 DNA reads TGTGCCAGCACGCGTGGGCAGGGTCACGAGCAGTACTTC. Protein: CASTRGQGHEQYF.

The chain has TRBV19 and TRBJ1-1, with 8 bases matching TRBD1. Germline lookup yields CDR1 LNHDA and CDR2 SQIVND (reference sequence). The CDR3 loop spans 16 amino acids. V was pared by 7 bases and J by 5 bases, with 15 bases of the junction left unmatched. The CDR3 nucleotides read TGTGCCAGTATGATGGGTATAGGACAGGGCGTAACTGAAGCTTTCTTT. It translates to CASMMGIGQGVTEAFF. The full variable domain, in which reference TRBV19 and TRBJ1-1 provide the parts outside the CDR3, is DGGITQSPKYLFRKEGQNVTLSCEQNLNHDAMYWYRQDPGQGLRLIYYSQIVNDFQKGDIAEGYSVSREKKESFPLTVTSAQKNPTAFYLCASMMGIGQGVTEAFFGQGTRLTVV.

This chain links TRBV5-1 with TRBJ1-4, with a weak D call TRBD1 (5 bases). The CDR3 is 14 residues long. V shed 2 bases and J shed 2 bases, with 7 bases lying between them. CDR1 is SGHRS and CDR2 is YFSETQ in the germline V gene. CDR3 loop: CASSFAGTNEKLFF. CDR3 coding DNA: TGCGCCAGCAGCTTCGCAGGGACTAATGAAAAACTGTTTTTT.

The chain joins TRBV6-5 to TRBJ1-1; D might be TRBD1 (6 bases). Trimming left V 2 bases short and J 8 bases short, with 18 bases between. Germline V gives CDR1 MNHEY, CDR2 SVGAGI. The CDR3 totals 15 residues. The CDR3 nucleotides read TGTGCCAGCAGTTACCGCGGACAGTCCGAGGGGGAAGCTTTCTTT. Protein product: CASSYRGQSEGEAFF.

The CDR3 sequence is CASSGGSNEQFF. CDR3 nucleotides: TGTGCCAGCAGTGGGGGCTCCAATGAGCAGTTCTTC. V and J are TRBV2 and TRBJ2-1; a possible D gene is TRBD1 (5 bases). The germline gives CDR1 SNHLY, CDR2 FYNNEI. Trimming left V 4 bases short and J 6 bases short, with 7 bases between. The length of the CDR3 is 12 residues.

The chain uses TRBV4-3 and TRBJ1-4; a weak D match, TRBD1 (5 bases). The CDR3 is 14 residues long. With 2 bases removed from V and 8 bases from J, the gap between germline ends came to 12 bases. The V gene's germline CDR1 is LGHNA and CDR2 YSLEER. The CDR3 loop is CASSQQGSWEKLFF. The CDR3 nucleotides are TGCGCCAGCAGCCAACAGGGTTCTTGGGAAAAACTGTTTTTT.

This clone was seen a few times. This chain uses TRBV2 with TRBJ1-3; D perhaps matches TRBD1 (5 bases). Germline V gene sequence: CDR1 SNHLY, CDR2 FYNNEI. The CDR3 sequence is 14 residues long. V lost 6 bases and J lost 4, with 13 bases in between. The CDR3 bases are TGTGCCAGCAGCGCAGGGCTCCTAGGAAACACCATATATTTT. Its translation: CASSAGLLGNTIYF. The whole variable domain, remainder taken from reference TRBV2 and TRBJ1-3, is EPEVTQTPSHQVTQMGQEVILRCVPISNHLYFYWYRQILGQKVEFLVSFYNNEISEKSEIFDDQFSVERPDGSNFTLKIRSTKLEDSAMYFCASSAGLLGNTIYFGEGSWLTVV.

This clone has a handful of counts. The rearrangement links TRBV7-8 to TRBJ1-1; maybe TRBD1 (5 bases). Germline assignment: CDR1 SGHVS and CDR2 FQNEAQ. Trimming removed 4 bases from V and 1 base from J, with 7 bases in between. CDR3 length: 13 amino acids. In nucleotides, the CDR3 is TGTGCCAGCAGCTCCGGGGGGAACACTGAAGCTTTCTTT. This sequence encodes CASSSGGNTEAFF. The full variable domain, in which reference TRBV7-8 and TRBJ1-1 provide the parts outside the CDR3, is GAGVSQSPRYKVAKRGQDVALRCDPISGHVSLFWYQQALGQGPEFLTYFQNEAQLDKSGLPSDRFFAERPEGSVSTLKIQRTQQEDSAVYLCASSSGGNTEAFFGQGTRLTVV.

The gene calls are TRBV9 and TRBJ2-1, with 10 nucleotides matching TRBD2. The CDR3 extends over 22 amino acids. CDR1 is SGDLS and CDR2 is YYNGEE in the germline V gene. With V trimmed by 0 bases and J by 4 bases, 22 bases remained unmatched. The CDR3, as DNA: TGTGCCAGCAGCGTAGCCGGAGGGCTAGCGGGGGTCCGGTACGGCCCGTACAATGAGCAGTTCTTC. This sequence encodes CASSVAGGLAGVRYGPYNEQFF.

The rearrangement links TRBV5-1 to TRBJ2-6; possibly TRBD2 for D (6 bases). From germline, CDR1 is SGHRS and CDR2 YFSETQ. The CDR3 runs 17 residues. Trimming removed 4 bases at V and 1 base at J, with 15 bases between. CDR3 residues: CASSRGSSPSGANVLTF. For the CDR3, the DNA is TGCGCCAGCAGCCGGGGGAGTTCACCATCTGGGGCCAACGTCCTGACTTTC.

The chain has TRBV6-5 and TRBJ2-7; 9 bases are a match to TRBD2. Per the germline V gene, CDR1 is MNHEY and CDR2 is SVGAGI. V shed 8 bases, J shed 2 bases, and the junction held 4 bases outside the gene matches. The CDR3 sequence is 13 residues long. The CDR3 nucleotides are TGTGCCAGCGGCCGACTAGCGGCCTACGAGCAGTACTTC. It translates to CASGRLAAYEQYF.

The rearrangement links TRBV4-1 to TRBJ1-4, with TRBD1 matching 7 bases. CDR1 is MGHRA, CDR2 YSYEKL, per germline. V trimming: 2 bases; J trimming: 7 bases; junction bases outside the gene matches: 4. The CDR3 is made up of 14 amino acids. The DNA for the CDR3 is TGCGCCAGCAGCCAACCAGGGGGTGGTGAAAAACTGTTTTTT. Translation gives CASSQPGGGEKLFF.

This clone was observed a single time. CDR3 protein: CASSLDTLRGGLRNEQFF. For the CDR3, the DNA is TGTGCCAGCAGCTTAGACACTTTGCGGGGGGGCCTACGGAATGAGCAGTTCTTC. The V and J genes are TRBV7-2 and TRBJ2-1, with 9 bases aligning to TRBD2. This CDR3 comprises 18 residues. V trimming: 1 base; J trimming: 7 bases; junction bases outside the gene matches: 14. Germline assignment: CDR1 SGHTA and CDR2 FQGNSA. The full variable domain, with the rest looked up from reference TRBV7-2 and TRBJ2-1, is GAGVSQSPSNKVTEKGKDVELRCDPISGHTALYWYRQSLGQGLEFLIYFQGNSAPDKSGLPSDRFSAERTGGSVSTLTIQRTQQEDSAVYLCASSLDTLRGGLRNEQFFGPGTRLTVL.

The chain joins TRBV9 to TRBJ2-3, with D possibly matching TRBD1 (6 bases). This CDR3 is built from 15 residues. Germline CDR1 SGDLS, CDR2 YYNGEE. Trimming left V 2 bases short and J 0 bases short, with 10 bases between. CDR3 sequence (DNA): TGTGCCAGCAGCGTTGGGACAACTAGCACAGATACGCAGTATTTT. This sequence encodes CASSVGTTSTDTQYF.

The chain combines TRBV7-2 with TRBJ2-2, with 10 nucleotides matching TRBD2. The CDR3 covers 14 residues. Germline values: CDR1 SGHTA, CDR2 FQGNSA. Losses at the gene ends were 5 bases for V and 6 bases for J; bases not matched to a gene: 3. For the CDR3, the DNA is TGTGCCAGCAGCCTGACTAGCGGGTCCGGGGAGCTGTTTTTT. Protein: CASSLTSGSGELFF.

This clone was detected only a few times. V gene TRBV11-2 combines with J gene TRBJ1-6; D unresolved. This CDR3 comprises 13 residues. Trimming took 0 bases from V and 13 from J, leaving 10 bases between them. From germline, CDR1 is SGHAT and CDR2 FQNNGV. The CDR3 is CASSLDRGSPLHF. CDR3 DNA: TGTGCCAGCAGCTTAGATCGCGGGTCCCCCCTCCACTTT.

The rearrangement uses TRBV25-1 and TRBJ2-6, with unresolved D. The V end was cut by 8 bases, the J end by 1 base, with 6 bases between. The CDR3 loop spans 13 amino acids. From germline, CDR1 is MGHDK and CDR2 SYGVNS. CDR3: CASLPSGANVLTF. Here the CDR3 DNA reads TGTGCCAGCCTTCCTTCTGGGGCCAACGTCCTGACTTTC.

This sequence joins TRBV7-9 and TRBJ1-2; the D is unclear. With 4 bases removed from V and 5 bases from J, the gap between germline ends came to 2 bases. Germline V gives CDR1 SEHNR, CDR2 FQNEAQ (reference sequence). The CDR3 is 10 residues long. CDR3 in amino acids: CASSSYGYTF. In DNA form, the CDR3 reads TGTGCCAGCAGCTCGTATGGCTACACCTTC.

The V call is TRBV5-8, the J call TRBJ2-7, with D perhaps TRBD1 (6 bases). The CDR3 sequence is 17 residues long. Trimming took off 5 bases at V and 2 bases at J, with 23 bases between the two ends. Germline V gene lookup returns CDR1 SGHTS and CDR2 YDEGEE. CDR3 bases: TGTGCCAGCAGACTCTTAAGGGGGAAAGAGTCTACCTACGAGCAGTACTTC. Translated, it gives CASRLLRGKESTYEQYF. The full variable domain, in which reference TRBV5-8 and TRBJ2-7 provide the parts outside the CDR3, is EAGVTQSPTHLIKTRGQQATLRCSPISGHTSVYWYQQALGLGLQFLLWYDEGEERNRGNFPPRFSGRQFPNYSSELNVNALELEDSALYLCASRLLRGKESTYEQYFGPGTRLTVT.

V and J are TRBV30 and TRBJ2-7; TRBD1 agrees at 10 bases. CDR1 is GTSNPN, CDR2 SVGIG, per germline (reference sequence). The CDR3 loop spans 11 amino acids. The J segment lost 13 bases and the V segment lost 2 bases, leaving 5 bases of the junction unmatched. The CDR3 sequence: CAWSTGTGVYF. CDR3 DNA sequence: TGTGCCTGGAGTACCGGGACAGGGGTATACTTC.